This TCR beta chain derives from a study of blood T cell repertoires in COVID-19. Study-level information: The United States, Italy and Spain were the sources of the acute and convalescent COVID-19 samples. T cells, B-cell-depleted T cells, or PBMCs provided the cDNA or gDNA that served as material.

As originally analysed: It was from reference gene primer amplification that nucleated cell counts were estimated. Some clones are missing from TCRdb's copy, which holds only in-frame ones; the method was immunoSEQ multiplex PCR. That table is the source of V, J and clone size, and D and trimming were worked out from the DNA. The sample has approximately 270,000 clones, roughly nine tenths seen once. V shed 4 bases, J shed 5 bases, and the junction held 5 bases outside the gene matches. CDR3 length: 15 residues. Germline CDR1 and CDR2: KGHDR and SFDVKD. Sequencing used peripheral blood. The chain employs TRBV24-1 and TRBJ2-1, with 9 bases aligning to TRBD1. The TCR was taken from a man aged 40-49 years with active or convalescent COVID-19. The CDR3 DNA reads as TGTGCCACCAGTGAACCGGGACAGGGCAACAATGAGCAGTTCTTC. It codes for CATSEPGQGNNEQFF.